The rows below give T cell receptor beta chains drawn from one sample of a study of blood T cell repertoires in COVID-19. TCRdb's table, derived via immunoSEQ multiplex PCR, lists solely in-frame clones and lacks some. The table lists about 220,000 clones, 83% of them singletons. Sequenced material: peripheral blood. The receptors originated from a woman between 40 and 55 years old with active or convalescent COVID-19. The CDR3 runs from the conserved cysteine through the conserved F or W. The order of the fields is clone size, J gene, V gene, D gene, CDR3 DNA, CDR3 protein. A D gene is named only where the DNA matches it firmly. The size field is filled for only some rows; it gives once, few, many or a size class.

abundance: .; j_gene: TRBJ1-3; v_gene: TRBV5-1; d_gene: .; CDR3nt: TGCGCCAGCAGCCCATACGAGGGATCCGGAAACACCATATATTTT; CDR3aa: CASSPYEGSGNTIYF
abundance: .; j_gene: TRBJ2-7; v_gene: TRBV27; d_gene: TRBD1; CDR3nt: TGTGCCAGCAGCCCACAGGGGGGCGAGCAGTACTTC; CDR3aa: CASSPQGGEQYF
abundance: .; j_gene: TRBJ1-2; v_gene: TRBV5-5; d_gene: TRBD1; CDR3nt: TGTGCCAGCAGCTTGGATCTGGGACAGGGGGCCTATGGCTACACCTTC; CDR3aa: CASSLDLGQGAYGYTF
abundance: .; j_gene: TRBJ2-3; v_gene: TRBV29-1; d_gene: .; CDR3nt: TGCAGCGTCCTGACACATCAACGTCGCACAGATACGCAGTATTTT; CDR3aa: CSVLTHQRRTDTQYF
abundance: .; j_gene: TRBJ1-1; v_gene: TRBV5-1; d_gene: .; CDR3nt: TGCGCCAGCAGCTTGGTGGCCACACGGGGCACTGAAGCTTTCTTT; CDR3aa: CASSLVATRGTEAFF
abundance: .; j_gene: TRBJ1-1; v_gene: TRBV6-5; d_gene: TRBD1; CDR3nt: TGTGCCAGCAGGAGGACAGGGGTCACTGAAGCTTTCTTT; CDR3aa: CASRRTGVTEAFF
abundance: .; j_gene: TRBJ2-2; v_gene: TRBV9; d_gene: TRBD1; CDR3nt: TGTGCCAGCAGCGCCCGGACAGGGAACACCGGGGAGCTGTTTTTT; CDR3aa: CASSARTGNTGELFF
abundance: .; j_gene: TRBJ1-2; v_gene: TRBV7-6; d_gene: .; CDR3nt: TGTGCCAGCAGCTTAGGGACCGGCGGGGCTAACTATGGCTACACCTTC; CDR3aa: CASSLGTGGANYGYTF
abundance: few; j_gene: TRBJ2-3; v_gene: TRBV28; d_gene: TRBD2; CDR3nt: TGTGCCAGCAGCATCCAGCGGGGGGAGCAGTATTTT; CDR3aa: CASSIQRGEQYF
abundance: .; j_gene: TRBJ1-1; v_gene: TRBV15; d_gene: .; CDR3nt: TGTGCCACCAGCAGAGACTTGAACACTGAAGCTTTCTTT; CDR3aa: CATSRDLNTEAFF
abundance: .; j_gene: TRBJ2-4; v_gene: TRBV10-3; d_gene: TRBD2; CDR3nt: TGTGCCATCGGAGCGGGGGCGGCCAAAAACATTCAGTACTTC; CDR3aa: CAIGAGAAKNIQYF
abundance: .; j_gene: TRBJ1-4; v_gene: TRBV7-9; d_gene: TRBD1; CDR3nt: TGTGCCAGCAGCTCAAACCAACAGGGGGATAAGGAAAAACTGTTTTTT; CDR3aa: CASSSNQQGDKEKLFF